This T cell receptor (beta chain) originates from a study of blood T cells in healthy people across ages. About the study: Per two T cells, about one barcoded beta molecule was captured through template switching.

Study-wide points: In these data, TCR beta diversity tracked strongly with naive T cell percentage.

The CDR3 consists of 14 residues. Per germline, CDR1 MGHRA and CDR2 YSYEKL. The V and J ends lost 6 bases and 1 base respectively, with 10 bases between them. Only a few counts were recorded for this clonotype. Its antigen is currently unknown. Next came a second PCR, run for about 6 to 11 cycles, which used a sample-barcoded 5' primer along with a J-beta primer mix. TCRdb redid the calling of the 5' RACE reads with MiXCR, one entry per CDR3 protein. The profile shows around 700,000 distinct CDR3 sequences, 20% to 30% of them singletons. This same sample was also part of a study on T cells of mothers and their children. That work states: For related and unrelated pairs alike, thymic selection shapes TCR recombination output similarly.

The sample was blood. The TCR comes from a boy aged 5-17 years in good health. The V and J genes are TRBV4-1 and TRBJ2-4; unclear D gene. CDR3 DNA: TGCGCCAGCAGGCAATCCGGGGCCAAAAACATTCAGTACTTC. This encodes CASRQSGAKNIQYF.